This T cell receptor beta chain was documented in a study of blood T cell repertoires in COVID-19 (dated by TCRdb to about 2020). Looking at the study overall: Collaborator samples came from the United States, Italy and Spain and covered acute and convalescent phases of COVID-19. The prospective study material was composed of cDNA or gDNA derived from T cells, B-cell-depleted T cells, or PBMCs. Deeply sampled blood TCRbeta repertoires from subjects exposed to, actively infected with, or recovered from COVID-19 were included in the dataset. A freely available public database, intended as a resource for researchers studying the immune response to SARS-CoV-2, is where the repertoires were released. Samples came from the ongoing ImmuneRACE study (first 160 participants) plus 1,254 subjects from 6 global collaborators. Sample metadata almost always included a de-identified subject ID, COVID-19 status, age in years and sex. Where HLA class I and class II types were available, the types were taken from metadata supplied by the sample provider, not from assay-based typing.

The collaborating institutions used their own protocols to collect whole blood in K2EDTA tubes. For TCRbeta analysis, collaborator samples were shipped as frozen whole blood, as isolated PBMCs, or as DNA extracted from either sample type. TCRbeta CDR3 regions were amplified from genomic DNA using the immunoSEQ Assay, a bias-controlled multiplex PCR. On the study's bioinformatics: Within the assay, amplification of reference gene primers was used to estimate how many nucleated cells each sample contained. To quantify the absolute abundance of each unique TCRbeta CDR3 rearrangement, sequence reads were collapsed and filtered. For each sample, productive Simpson clonality was calculated as the square root of Simpson's diversity index over productive rearrangements. Here the immuneACCESS table is served through TCRdb, limited to in-frame sequences with V and J called. Missing clones are a known gap in these copies; in checked studies unresolved V genes cover under half, and the rest lacks a known reason. V and J calls and clone size are those listed in that table; D and trimming were worked out from the DNA. Within this sample are some 200,000 clones, with approximately 90% of them counted one time only. In total, the top ten clones hold 5.5% to 8.5% of the sample.

As to this clone: The antigen it binds to is not known. The input lacks base qualities; no much larger clone sits a single base away.

The paper's findings and limits, for the study overall: Clinical and demographic metadata were provided uncurated, with the amount varying by source and participant.

At the junction V is shortened by 2 bases and J by 15 bases, with 14 bases in between. CDR3 length: 12 amino acids, cysteine to phenylalanine. The sequence is cut down to CDR3 DNA, 36 bases in frame from base 1. Taken from the germline V gene, the CDR1 and CDR2 loops are SNHLY and FYNNEI. The chain was built from TRBV2 and TRBJ2-1; TRBD1 is a possible D gene, resting on 6 matching bases. This clonotype originated in a woman at least 80 years old in a cohort sampled during active or convalescent COVID-19. Sequencing used peripheral blood. The CDR3 loop reads CASSEYTGRGFF. The DNA is TGTGCCAGCAGTGAATATACAGGGCGAGGGTTCTTC. The full variable domain, with segments outside the CDR3 supplied by the reference TRBV2 and TRBJ2-1 proteins, appears as EPEVTQTPSHQVTQMGQEVILRCVPISNHLYFYWYRQILGQKVEFLVSFYNNEISEKSEIFDDQFSVERPDGSNFTLKIRSTKLEDSAMYFCASSEYTGRGFFGPGTRLTVL.